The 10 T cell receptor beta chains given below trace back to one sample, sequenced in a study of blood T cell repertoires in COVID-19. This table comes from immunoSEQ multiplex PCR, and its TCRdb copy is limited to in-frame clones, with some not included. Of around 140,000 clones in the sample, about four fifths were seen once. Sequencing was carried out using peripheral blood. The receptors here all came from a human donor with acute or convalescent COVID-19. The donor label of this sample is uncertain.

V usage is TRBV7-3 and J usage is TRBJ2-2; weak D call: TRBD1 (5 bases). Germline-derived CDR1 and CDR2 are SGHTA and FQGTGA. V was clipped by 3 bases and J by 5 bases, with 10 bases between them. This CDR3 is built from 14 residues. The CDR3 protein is CASSLSRDTGELFF. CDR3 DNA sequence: TGTGCCAGCAGCTTGTCCAGGGATACCGGGGAGCTGTTTTTT. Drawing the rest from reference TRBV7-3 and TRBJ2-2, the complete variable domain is GAGVSQTPSNKVTEKGKYVELRCDPISGHTALYWYRQSLGQGPEFLIYFQGTGAADDSGLPNDRFFAVRPEGSVSTLKIQRTERGDSAVYLCASSLSRDTGELFFGEGSRLTVL.

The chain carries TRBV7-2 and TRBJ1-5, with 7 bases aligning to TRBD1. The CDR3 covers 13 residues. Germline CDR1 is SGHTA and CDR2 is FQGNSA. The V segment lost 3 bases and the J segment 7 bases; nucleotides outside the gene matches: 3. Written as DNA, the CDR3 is TGTGCCAGCAGCTTTGACAGGGTCCAGCCCCAGCATTTT. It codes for CASSFDRVQPQHF.

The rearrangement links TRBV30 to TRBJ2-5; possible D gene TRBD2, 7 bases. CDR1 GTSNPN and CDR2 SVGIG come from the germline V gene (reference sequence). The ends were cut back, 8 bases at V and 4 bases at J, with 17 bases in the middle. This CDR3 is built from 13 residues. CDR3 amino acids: CALSGGDRETQYF. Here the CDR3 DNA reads TGTGCCCTTTCGGGGGGCGATCGAGAGACCCAGTACTTC.

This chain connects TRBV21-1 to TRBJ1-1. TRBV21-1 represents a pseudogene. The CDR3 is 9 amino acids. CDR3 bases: TGTGCCAGCAGCGGGCGGGGCCTCTTT. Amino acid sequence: CASSGRGLF.

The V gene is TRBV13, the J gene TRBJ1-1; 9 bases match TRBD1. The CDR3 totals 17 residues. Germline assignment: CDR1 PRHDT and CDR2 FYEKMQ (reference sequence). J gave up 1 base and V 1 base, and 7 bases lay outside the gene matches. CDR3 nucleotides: TGTGCCAGCAGCTTAGTCCCGGGACAGGGATCGAACACTGAAGCTTTCTTT. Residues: CASSLVPGQGSNTEAFF.

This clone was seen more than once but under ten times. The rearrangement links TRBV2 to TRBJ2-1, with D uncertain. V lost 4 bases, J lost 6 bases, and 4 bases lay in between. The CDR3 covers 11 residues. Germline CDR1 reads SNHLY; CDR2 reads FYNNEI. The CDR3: CASSVVNEQFF. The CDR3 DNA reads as TGTGCCAGCAGTGTAGTCAATGAGCAGTTCTTC.

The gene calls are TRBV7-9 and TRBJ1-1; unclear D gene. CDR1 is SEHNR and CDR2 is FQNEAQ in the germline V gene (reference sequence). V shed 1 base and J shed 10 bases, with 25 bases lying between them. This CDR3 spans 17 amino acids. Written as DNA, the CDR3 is TGTGCCAGCAGCTTAGTAGGAGGGAGGGAGGCGCTCCCTAGAGCTTTCTTT. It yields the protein CASSLVGGREALPRAFF.

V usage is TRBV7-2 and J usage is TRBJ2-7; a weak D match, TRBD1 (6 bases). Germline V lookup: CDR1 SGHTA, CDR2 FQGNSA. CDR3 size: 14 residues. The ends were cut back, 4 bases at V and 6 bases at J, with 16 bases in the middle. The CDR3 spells CASSWTETGTEQYF. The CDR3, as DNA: TGTGCCAGCAGCTGGACCGAAACAGGGACCGAGCAGTACTTC.

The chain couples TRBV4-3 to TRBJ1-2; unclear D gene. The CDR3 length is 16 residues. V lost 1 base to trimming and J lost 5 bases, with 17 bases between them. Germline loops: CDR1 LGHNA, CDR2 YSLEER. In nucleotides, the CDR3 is TGCGCCAGCAGCCAAGGTTCCCTTCGGGGTGGGTATGGCTACACCTTC. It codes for CASSQGSLRGGYGYTF.

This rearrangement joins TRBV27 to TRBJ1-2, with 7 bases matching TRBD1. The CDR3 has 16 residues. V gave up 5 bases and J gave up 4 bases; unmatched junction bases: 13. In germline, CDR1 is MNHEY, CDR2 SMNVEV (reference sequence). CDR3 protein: CASSPSLAGTAYGYTF. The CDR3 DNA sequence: TGTGCCAGCAGTCCCTCCCTCGCCGGGACAGCCTATGGCTACACCTTC.